This TCR beta chain was sequenced during a study of regulatory T cells in long-lasting Graves disease. Points from the study as a whole: Persistent disease was characterized by preferential usage of TRBV28, TRBJ1-2 and TRBJ2-5.

V lost 4 bases to trimming and J lost 7 bases; unmatched junction nucleotides: 9. CDR1 SGHTA and CDR2 FQGNSA come from the germline V gene. This CDR3 region has 14 residues. This clonotype was seen repeatedly, ten times or more. Its antigen remains unidentified. Sample time point: persistent/refractory GD, antithyroid drugs over 5 years with positive TRAb. Extracted PBMC RNA gave rise to the TCR library. According to the study, TCR beta libraries were built with iRepertoire HTBI primers and CDR3-region Arm-PCR. A single record per CDR3 protein comes from TCRdb applying MiXCR to the multiplex PCR reads. The sample records about 430,000 distinct CDR3 sequences, under 25% being singletons.

The chain couples TRBV7-2 to TRBJ2-7; 8 positions agree with TRBD2. This receptor was taken from a female donor with Graves disease. Sequenced here: peripheral blood mononuclear cells (PBMCs), sampled when the disease was refractory, from a patient treated with antithyroid drugs. CDR3 loop: CASSYASGSDEQYF. The CDR3 coding sequence is TGTGCCAGCAGCTATGCTAGCGGGTCGGATGAGCAGTACTTC.